This T cell receptor beta chain was captured by sequencing in a study of T cells in Graves' hyperthyroidism and ophthalmopathy. RNA transcripts were the template for amplifying TCR beta CDR3 regions. With the HTBI primer set, the TCR CDR3 went through a first round of RT-PCR. One entry per CDR3 protein results from TCRdb running MiXCR on the multiplex PCR reads. The data show hundreds of thousands of distinct CDR3 sequences, with 12% to 15% seen just once and roughly 10% held by the top ten. V was shortened by 0 bases and J by 7 bases, with 17 bases between the two germline ends. This CDR3 is built from 15 residues. Germline lookup yields CDR1 SGHRS and CDR2 YFSETQ. Study results and caveats: Blood also carried most thyroid clonotypes expanded above 0.001.

On this clonotype: Its antigen is not known.

These patients, aged 18 to 65, had recently diagnosed hyperthyroidism lasting under 2 months. Researchers barred patients who had uncontrolled infection, other autoimmune disease, pregnancy or lactation. PBMCs were collected from an approximately 9.2 ml volume of fresh peripheral blood. J is TRBJ2-7 and V is TRBV5-1; D is uncertain. This TCR was sampled from a woman between 18 and 29 years old with Graves' hyperthyroidism. Sequenced material: blood. The CDR3 here is CASSLVAEPHNEQYF. CDR3 DNA: TGCGCCAGCAGCTTGGTGGCAGAACCCCACAATGAGCAGTACTTC. The variable domain in full, completed from reference TRBV5-1 and TRBJ2-7, reads KAGVTQTPRYLIKTRGQQVTLSCSPISGHRSVSWYQQTPGQGLQFLFEYFSETQRNKGNFPGRFSGRQFSNSRSEMNVSTLELGDSALYLCASSLVAEPHNEQYFGPGTRLTVT.